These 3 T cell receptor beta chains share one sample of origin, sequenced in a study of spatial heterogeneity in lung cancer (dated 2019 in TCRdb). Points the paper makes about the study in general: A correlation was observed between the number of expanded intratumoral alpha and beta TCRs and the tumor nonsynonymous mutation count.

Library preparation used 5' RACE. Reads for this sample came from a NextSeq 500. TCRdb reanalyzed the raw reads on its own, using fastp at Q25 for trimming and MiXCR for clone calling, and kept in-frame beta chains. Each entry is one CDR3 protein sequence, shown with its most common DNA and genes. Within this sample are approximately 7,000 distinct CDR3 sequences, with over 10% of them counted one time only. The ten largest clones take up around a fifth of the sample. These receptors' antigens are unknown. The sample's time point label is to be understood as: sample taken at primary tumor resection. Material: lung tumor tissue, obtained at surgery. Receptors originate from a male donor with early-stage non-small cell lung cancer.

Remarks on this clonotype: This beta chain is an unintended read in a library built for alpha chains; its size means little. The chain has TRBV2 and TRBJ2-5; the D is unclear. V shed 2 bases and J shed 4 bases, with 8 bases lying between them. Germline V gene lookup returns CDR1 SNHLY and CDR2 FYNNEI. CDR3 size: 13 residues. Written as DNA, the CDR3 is TGTGCCAGCAGTGAATCGGACCGAGAGACCCAGTACTTC. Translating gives CASSESDRETQYF.

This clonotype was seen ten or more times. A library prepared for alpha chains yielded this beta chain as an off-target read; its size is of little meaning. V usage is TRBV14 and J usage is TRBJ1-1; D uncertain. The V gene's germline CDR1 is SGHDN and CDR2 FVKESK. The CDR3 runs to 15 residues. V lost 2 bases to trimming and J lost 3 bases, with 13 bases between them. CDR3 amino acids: CASSQYAGGYTEAFF. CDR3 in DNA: TGTGCCAGCAGCCAATATGCAGGAGGTTACACTGAAGCTTTCTTT.

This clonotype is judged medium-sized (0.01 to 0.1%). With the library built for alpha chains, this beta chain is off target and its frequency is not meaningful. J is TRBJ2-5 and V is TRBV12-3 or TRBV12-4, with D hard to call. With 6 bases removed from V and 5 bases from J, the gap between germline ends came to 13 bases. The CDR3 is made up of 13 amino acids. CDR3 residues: CASRALPSETQYF. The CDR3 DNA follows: TGTGCCAGCAGAGCCCTCCCGAGTGAGACCCAGTACTTC.